The 4 T cell receptor beta chains presented below share a single source sample, sequenced in a study of cytomegalovirus exposure and HLA in healthy donors. A multiplex PCR was run with 60 Vbeta primers and 13 Jbeta primers. This table comes from immunoSEQ multiplex PCR, and its TCRdb copy is limited to in-frame clones, with some not included. The sample includes around 100,000 clones, 65% to 85% of them seen just once. Specimen: PBMCs. These receptors were obtained from a man aged 50 to 60 in good health and CMV-seropositive.

This clone has a handful of counts. V usage is TRBV6-5 and J usage is TRBJ2-7; 11 bases align to TRBD1. Germline CDR1 is MNHEY and CDR2 is SVGAGI. There are 16 residues in the CDR3. V was pared by 0 bases and J by 4 bases, with 5 bases of the junction left unmatched. CDR3 bases: TGTGCCAGCAGTTACTCGACCGGGACAGGGGGATACGAGCAGTACTTC. It yields the protein CASSYSTGTGGYEQYF.

J is TRBJ1-3 and V is TRBV5-1; D is perhaps TRBD1 (5 bases). Deletions cut 0 bases from V and 3 bases from J, with 10 bases between. The CDR3 totals 15 residues. CDR1 SGHRS and CDR2 YFSETQ come from the germline V gene. As DNA, the CDR3 is TGCGCCAGCAGCTTGGTAGGGGCAGATGGAAACACCATATATTTT. Translation gives CASSLVGADGNTIYF. Based on the CDR3 plus reference TRBV5-1 and TRBJ1-3, the full variable domain is KAGVTQTPRYLIKTRGQQVTLSCSPISGHRSVSWYQQTPGQGLQFLFEYFSETQRNKGNFPGRFSGRQFSNSRSEMNVSTLELGDSALYLCASSLVGADGNTIYFGEGSWLTVV.

This chain connects TRBV6-5 to TRBJ2-2, with D perhaps matching TRBD2 (6 bases). CDR3 length equals 14 residues. Trimming shortened V by 3 bases and J by 3 bases, and 8 bases separated the two germline ends. In germline, CDR1 is MNHEY, CDR2 SVGAGI. The CDR3 reads CASSYTGDTGELFF. The DNA for the CDR3 is TGTGCCAGCAGTTATACGGGGGACACCGGGGAGCTGTTTTTT.

Here the CDR3 reads CASPGRGRFFYGYTF. The CDR3 DNA sequence: TGTGCCAGCCCCGGCAGGGGGCGGTTTTTCTATGGCTACACCTTC. V and J are TRBV14 and TRBJ1-2; 8 nucleotides align to TRBD1. Germline-derived CDR1 and CDR2 are SGHDN and FVKESK. This CDR3 is 15 amino acids long. Trimming cost V 8 bases and J 4 bases; bases outside gene matches: 12. The variable domain in full, with the rest retrieved from reference TRBV14 and TRBJ1-2, is EAGVTQFPSHSVIEKGQTVTLRCDPISGHDNLYWYRRVMGKEIKFLLHFVKESKQDESGMPNNRFLAERTGGTYSTLKVQPAELEDSGVYFCASPGRGRFFYGYTFGSGTRLTVV.